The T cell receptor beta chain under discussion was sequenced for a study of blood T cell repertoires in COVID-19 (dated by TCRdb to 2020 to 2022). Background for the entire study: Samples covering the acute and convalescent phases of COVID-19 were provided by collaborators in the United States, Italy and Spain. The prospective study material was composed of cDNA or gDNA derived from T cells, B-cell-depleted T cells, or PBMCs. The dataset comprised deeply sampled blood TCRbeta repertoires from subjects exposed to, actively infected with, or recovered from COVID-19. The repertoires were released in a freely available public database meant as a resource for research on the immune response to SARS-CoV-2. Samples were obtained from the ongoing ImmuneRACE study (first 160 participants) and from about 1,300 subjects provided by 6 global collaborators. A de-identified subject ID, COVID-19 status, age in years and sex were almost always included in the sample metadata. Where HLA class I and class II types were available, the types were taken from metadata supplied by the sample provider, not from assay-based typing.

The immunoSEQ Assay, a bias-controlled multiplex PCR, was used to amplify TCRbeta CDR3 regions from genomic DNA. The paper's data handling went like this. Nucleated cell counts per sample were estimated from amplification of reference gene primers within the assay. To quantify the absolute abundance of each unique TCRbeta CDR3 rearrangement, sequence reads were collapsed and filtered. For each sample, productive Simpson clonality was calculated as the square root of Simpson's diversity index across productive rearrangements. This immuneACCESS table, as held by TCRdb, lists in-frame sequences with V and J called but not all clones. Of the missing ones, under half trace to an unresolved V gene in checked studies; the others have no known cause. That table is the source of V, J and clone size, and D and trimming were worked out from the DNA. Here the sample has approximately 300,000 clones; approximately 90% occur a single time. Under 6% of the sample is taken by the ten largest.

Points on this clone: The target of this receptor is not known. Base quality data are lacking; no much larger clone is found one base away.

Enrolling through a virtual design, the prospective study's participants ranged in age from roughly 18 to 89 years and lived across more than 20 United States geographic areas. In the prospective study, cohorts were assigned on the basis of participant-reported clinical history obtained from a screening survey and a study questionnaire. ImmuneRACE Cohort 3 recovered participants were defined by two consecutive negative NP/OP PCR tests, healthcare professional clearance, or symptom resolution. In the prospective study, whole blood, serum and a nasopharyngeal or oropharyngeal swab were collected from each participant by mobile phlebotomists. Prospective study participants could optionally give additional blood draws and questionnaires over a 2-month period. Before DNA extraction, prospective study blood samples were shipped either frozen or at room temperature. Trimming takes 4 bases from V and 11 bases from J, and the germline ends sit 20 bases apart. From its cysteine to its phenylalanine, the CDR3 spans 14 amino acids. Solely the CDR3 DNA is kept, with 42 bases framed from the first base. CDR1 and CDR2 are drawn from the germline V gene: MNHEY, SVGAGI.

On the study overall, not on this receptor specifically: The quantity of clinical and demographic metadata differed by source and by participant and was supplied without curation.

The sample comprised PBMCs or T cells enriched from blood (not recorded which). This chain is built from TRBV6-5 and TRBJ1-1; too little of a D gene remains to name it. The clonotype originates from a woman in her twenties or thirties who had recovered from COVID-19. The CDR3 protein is CASSSFPGASWAFF. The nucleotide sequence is TGTGCCAGCAGTTCCTTCCCGGGAGCGAGCTGGGCTTTCTTT.